This TCR beta chain was recovered during a study of molecular identifiers for immune sequencing clone quantification. Broader study findings: Clones that had above 20 RNA copies took up over 98% of effector molecules but under 1% in naive cells.

This clonotype has at least ten counts. The antigen is not known. Previously published methods and listed TCR primers were used for the bulk TCR libraries. TCRdb itself ran the PCR reads through MiXCR, one entry per CDR3 protein. The repertoire holds some 680,000 distinct CDR3 sequences, with 25% as singletons. Every naive CD8 library was made from between about 20,000 and 1,000,000 sorted cells with 10%, 30% or 50% RNA. Researchers sorted naive CD8 T cells as cells that were CD8+CD4-CCR7+CD45RA+. Germline V lookup: CDR1 SGHTA, CDR2 FQGNSA. Unmatched junction bases numbered 12, after V lost 4 bases and J lost 3 bases. The length of the CDR3 is 16 residues.

The sample comprised naive CD8+ T cells from blood, with Jurkat cell RNA spiked in. Subset: FACS-sorted CD8+CD4-CCR7+CD45RA+ naive T cells. The sequence derives from a human donor in good health. Some libraries in this study had Jurkat cell RNA spiked in. This sequence joins TRBV7-2 and TRBJ2-7, with 7 bases lining up with TRBD2. CDR3 DNA: TGTGCCAGCAGCTCCAAGACTAGCCTTATCAACTACGAGCAGTACTTC. Amino acids: CASSSKTSLINYEQYF.